The present T cell receptor (beta chain) was sequenced within a study of molecular identifiers for immune sequencing clone quantification. Notes on the study in general: Clones above 20 RNA copies held over 98% of effector molecules, under 1% in naive cells.

Germline CDR1 and CDR2: SNHLY and FYNNEI. The CDR3 contains 17 residues. Between the trimmed V and J ends, which lost 0 bases and 0 bases, there was a span of 13 bases. Each CDR3 protein gets one entry after TCRdb re-called the PCR reads with MiXCR. The sample holds hundreds of thousands of distinct CDR3 sequences; over 20% are singletons and the top ten take about 0.81%. This clonotype was detected ten times or more. The antigen remains undetermined. V is TRBV2 and J is TRBJ2-3, with D maybe TRBD2 (5 bases). The sequencing sample was made of naive CD8+ T cells from blood, with Jurkat cell RNA spiked in. Subset noted: FACS-sorted CD8+CD4-CCR7+CD45RA+ naive T cells. The receptor comes from a human donor in good health. Some libraries in this study had Jurkat cell RNA spiked in. In nucleotides, the CDR3 is TGTGCCAGCAGTGAAGCTAGGACTCACCCTAGCACAGATACGCAGTATTTT. It yields the protein CASSEARTHPSTDTQYF.